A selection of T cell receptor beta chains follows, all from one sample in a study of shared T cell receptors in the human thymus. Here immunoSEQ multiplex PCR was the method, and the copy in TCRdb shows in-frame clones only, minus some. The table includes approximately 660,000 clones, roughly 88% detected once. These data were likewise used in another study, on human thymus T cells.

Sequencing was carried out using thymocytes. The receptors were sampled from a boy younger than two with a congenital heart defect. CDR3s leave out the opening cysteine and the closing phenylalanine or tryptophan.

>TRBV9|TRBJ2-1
ASSPPSGLLYNEQF
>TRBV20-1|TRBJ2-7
SATRYEQY
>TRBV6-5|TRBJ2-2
ASSKRAGNTGELF
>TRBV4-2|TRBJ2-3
ASSQDNKREGPLTDTQY
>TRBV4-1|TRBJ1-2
ASSQDKADIYGYT
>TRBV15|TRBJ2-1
ATSSPVGGVNEQF
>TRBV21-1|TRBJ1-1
ATPMGQLEAF
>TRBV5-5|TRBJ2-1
ASSLVPLAGGRDEQF
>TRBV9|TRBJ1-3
ASSVEGQGAENTIY
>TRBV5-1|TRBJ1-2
ASSLDRGNYGYT
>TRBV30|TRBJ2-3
AWSLTGFKGTDTQY
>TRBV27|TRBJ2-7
ASSPIAGGYYEQY
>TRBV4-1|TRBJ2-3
ASSQDHSSLGSTQY
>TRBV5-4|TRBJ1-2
ASSLGGRPVYT
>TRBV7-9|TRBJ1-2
ASSFTGTGSTNYGYT
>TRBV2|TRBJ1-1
ASSLRRGQNTEAF
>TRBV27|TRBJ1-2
ASSLAGTYGYT
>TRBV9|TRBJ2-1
ASSVGTSGYNEQF
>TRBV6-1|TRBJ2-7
ASSEGDNSSYEQY
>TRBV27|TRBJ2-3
ASSPTPTSQTPDTQY
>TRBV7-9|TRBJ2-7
ASSSQGAAYEQY
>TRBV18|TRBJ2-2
ASSPLREAAPPGELF
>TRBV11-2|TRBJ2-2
ASSKRTQNTGELF
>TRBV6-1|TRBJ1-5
ASSETDSWGNQPQH
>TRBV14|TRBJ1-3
ASSQVRTGGNTIY
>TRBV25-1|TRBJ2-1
ASSEPRTSGRTYNEQF
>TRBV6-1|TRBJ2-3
ASREGTDTQY
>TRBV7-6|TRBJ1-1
ASSPFGGAEAF
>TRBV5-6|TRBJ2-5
ASFRLAGETQY
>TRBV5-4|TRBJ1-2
ASSLVGQGYGYT
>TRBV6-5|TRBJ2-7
ASTPGTSRYEQY
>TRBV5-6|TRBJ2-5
ASSHRGRETQY
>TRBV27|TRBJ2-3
ASSLQTSDGISTDTQY
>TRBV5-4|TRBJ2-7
ASSRYGHRAGEQY
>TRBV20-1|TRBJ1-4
SAPGGEKLF
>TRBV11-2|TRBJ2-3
ASSLGVGSSGSTDTQY
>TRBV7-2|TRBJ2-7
ASSSPPGLCHEQY
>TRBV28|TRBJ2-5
AVGASGRWETQY
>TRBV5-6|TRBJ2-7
ASSPGTGPYYEQY
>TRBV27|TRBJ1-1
ASRFEGNRNTEAF
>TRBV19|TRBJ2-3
ASSIGAAEGTDTQY
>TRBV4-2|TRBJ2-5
ASSLSKWREGTQY
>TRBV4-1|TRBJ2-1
ASSQQTPTSGRACSYNEQF
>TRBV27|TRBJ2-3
ASSLAGGVADTQY
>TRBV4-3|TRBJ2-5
ASSHYGTSGSVRRETQY
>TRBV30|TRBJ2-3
AWGGGGAESTDTQY
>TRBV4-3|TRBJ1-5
ASSQDCGGAGNQPQH
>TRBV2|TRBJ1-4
ASSSGQSTTNEKLF